What follows is one T cell receptor beta chain and its context. The sample is drawn from a study of T cell changes during pregnancy in multiple sclerosis. This table comes from immunoSEQ multiplex PCR, and its TCRdb copy is limited to in-frame clones, with some not included. The data hold about 50,000 clones, with about 90% observed a single time. With 6 bases clipped from V and 10 bases from J, the junction kept 4 bases outside the gene matches. This CDR3 region has 12 residues. CDR1 and CDR2 (germline): ENHRY, SYGVKD. This receptor was obtained from a female donor with multiple sclerosis, enrolled in a pregnancy study. Specimen: CD4+ T cells from peripheral blood mononuclear cells, collected in the second trimester of pregnancy. The rearrangement joins TRBV10-3 to TRBJ2-3; TRBD2 aligns across 10 bases. CDR3 DNA sequence: TGTGCCATCAGGGCAAGCGGGGGGGCGCAGTATTTT. This sequence encodes CAIRASGGAQYF.